Included here is one T cell receptor (beta chain) sequence, with context. The V gene's germline CDR1 is SGHTS and CDR2 YDEGEE. V lost 0 bases and J 2 bases, leaving 10 bases between the germline ends. This CDR3 spans 15 amino acids. The entry originates in a study of blood T cell repertoires in COVID-19. The protocol was immunoSEQ multiplex PCR, while the TCRdb copy is restricted to in-frame clones and leaves out a portion. The data show around 260,000 clones, around 80% seen once. The chain combines TRBV5-8 with TRBJ2-3; D is possibly TRBD1 (5 bases). The sequence was obtained from a man aged 55 to 70 with acute or convalescent COVID-19. The specimen sequenced was peripheral blood. The CDR3 sequence is CASSLGQRTTDTQYF. DNA of the CDR3: TGTGCCAGCAGCTTGGGACAGAGGACCACAGATACGCAGTATTTT.